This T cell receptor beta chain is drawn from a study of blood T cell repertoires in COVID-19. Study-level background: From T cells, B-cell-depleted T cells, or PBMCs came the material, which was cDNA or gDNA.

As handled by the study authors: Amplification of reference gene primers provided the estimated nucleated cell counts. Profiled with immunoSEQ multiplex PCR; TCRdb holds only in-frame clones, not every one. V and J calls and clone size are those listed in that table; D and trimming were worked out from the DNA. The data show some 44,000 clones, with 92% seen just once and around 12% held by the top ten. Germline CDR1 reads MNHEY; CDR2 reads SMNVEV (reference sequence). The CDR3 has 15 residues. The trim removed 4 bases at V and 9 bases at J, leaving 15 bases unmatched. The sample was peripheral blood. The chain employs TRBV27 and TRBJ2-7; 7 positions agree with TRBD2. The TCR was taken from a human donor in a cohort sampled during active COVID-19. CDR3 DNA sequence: TGTGCCAGCAGTTCTCGACTAGCCCCTACGTGGGCGCAGTACTTC. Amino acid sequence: CASSSRLAPTWAQYF.